The 23 T cell receptor beta chains listed next were all sequenced from one sample in a study of T cells in localized non-small cell lung cancer. Libraries were prepared by immunoSEQ multiplex PCR; TCRdb keeps only in-frame clonotypes and omits some of them. The sample holds fewer than 90,000 clones, around 81% seen once. This sample comprised PBMCs, obtained before any cancer treatment. The receptors shown here come from a man aged 40 to 70 with stage II squamous cell lung carcinoma.

This sequence joins TRBV11-2 and TRBJ2-1, with D maybe TRBD2 (6 bases). The CDR3 spans 14 residues. Trimming removed 5 bases at V and 7 bases at J, with 15 bases between. The V gene's germline CDR1 is SGHAT and CDR2 FQNNGV. CDR3 sequence: CASSTRGPGNEQFF. The CDR3 DNA follows: TGTGCCAGCAGCACGCGGGGCCCTGGGAATGAGCAGTTCTTC.

In the case of this clone: The identical CDR3 is also encoded by other nucleotide sequences in the sample. This rearrangement joins TRBV28 to TRBJ2-7; tentative D call: TRBD1 (6 bases). The CDR3 runs 14 residues. Between the trimmed V and J ends, which lost 3 bases and 3 bases, there was a span of 12 bases. Germline lookup yields CDR1 MDHEN and CDR2 SYDVKM. CDR3 region: CASSLVTGSYEQYF. Written as DNA, the CDR3 is TGTGCCAGCAGTTTGGTCACAGGGAGCTACGAGCAGTACTTC.

CDR3 amino acids: CSAGQSYTGELFF. In DNA, the CDR3 is TGCAGTGCTGGACAGAGTTACACCGGGGAGCTGTTTTTT. The chain uses TRBV29-1 and TRBJ2-2, with a possible D match to TRBD1 (6 bases). The CDR3 length is 13 residues. The germline V gene encodes CDR1 SQVTM and CDR2 ANQGSEA.

The chain carries TRBV7-8 and TRBJ2-2; 9 bases are shared with TRBD1. Germline assignment: CDR1 SGHVS and CDR2 FQNEAQ. V was pared by 6 bases and J by 5 bases, with 7 bases of the junction left unmatched. CDR3 size: 15 residues. The CDR3 loop is CASRAGTGSTGELFF. For the CDR3, the DNA is TGTGCCAGCAGAGCCGGGACAGGGAGTACCGGGGAGCTGTTTTTT.

The rearrangement joins TRBV2 to TRBJ2-4, with D uncertain. CDR3 size: 13 residues. CDR1 is SNHLY, CDR2 FYNNEI, per germline. With 11 bases removed from V and 4 bases from J, the gap between germline ends came to 15 bases. The CDR3 protein is CAGKTDGKNIQYF. CDR3 in DNA: TGTGCCGGGAAAACCGACGGGAAAAACATTCAGTACTTC.

This clone has more than one count but fewer than ten. This chain connects TRBV6-1 to TRBJ1-6; D not resolved. CDR1 is MNHNS and CDR2 is SASEGT in the germline V gene. The CDR3 is 14 residues long. V lost 7 bases, J lost 10 bases, and 17 bases lay in between. CDR3 in amino acids: CASILDKTGSPLHF. The CDR3 DNA sequence: TGTGCCAGCATTCTAGACAAGACTGGGTCACCCCTCCACTTT.

V usage is TRBV6-1 and J usage is TRBJ2-5; D remains ambiguous. The germline CDR1 and CDR2 sequences are MNHNS and SASEGT. The CDR3 covers 12 residues. V dropped 5 bases and J dropped 7 bases, with 11 bases sitting between them. This CDR3 reads CASSSPPGTQYF. CDR3 sequence (DNA): TGTGCCAGCAGTAGTCCCCCAGGGACCCAGTACTTC.

J is TRBJ2-1 and V is TRBV7-2; D not certain. Trimming took off 5 bases at V and 1 base at J, with 12 bases between the two ends. The CDR3 is made up of 15 amino acids. Germline loops: CDR1 SGHTA, CDR2 FQGNSA. For the CDR3, the DNA is TGTGCCAGCAGCGCTCTACCGACATCCTACAATGAGCAGTTCTTC. Translation gives CASSALPTSYNEQFF.

The genes are TRBV27 and TRBJ1-6; D gene uncertain. V was clipped by 1 base and J by 0 bases, with 4 bases between them. Germline V gene sequence: CDR1 MNHEY, CDR2 SMNVEV (reference sequence). CDR3 length equals 15 residues. Here the CDR3 DNA reads TGTGCCAGCAGTTTATACAGCTCCTATAATTCACCCCTCCACTTT. Protein: CASSLYSSYNSPLHF.

This chain joins TRBV7-9 and TRBJ1-2; 7 bases are shared with TRBD1. The V gene's germline CDR1 is SEHNR and CDR2 FQNEAQ (reference sequence). V gave up 5 bases and J gave up 6 bases; unmatched junction bases: 3. The CDR3 totals 12 residues. The CDR3 region is CASSPGQNGYTF. CDR3 coding DNA: TGTGCCAGCAGCCCGGGACAGAATGGCTACACCTTC.

DNA for the CDR3: TGTGCAAGTCGCCTACAAAGTAGGGGGAGCAATGAGCAGTTCTTC. Translation: CASRLQSRGSNEQFF. The chain employs TRBV12-2 and TRBJ2-1; TRBD1, the table's D call, was not compared with the DNA. TRBV12-2 is a documented pseudogene. The CDR3 sequence is 15 residues long.

The V gene is TRBV5-1, the J gene TRBJ1-4; D is unresolved. Germline V gene sequence: CDR1 SGHRS, CDR2 YFSETQ. The CDR3 sequence is 16 residues long. V was pared by 1 base and J by 0 bases, with 10 bases between. Here the CDR3 DNA reads TGCGCCAGCAGCTTGTCAGGAGATGCAACTAATGAAAAACTGTTTTTT. Translation gives CASSLSGDATNEKLFF.

The rearrangement links TRBV6-5 to TRBJ1-3; D is undetermined. V was cut by 2 bases and J by 0 bases, with 11 bases left in between. This CDR3 has 16 amino acids. Germline CDR1 is MNHEY and CDR2 is SVGAGI. The CDR3 protein is CASSYSWGYSGNTIYF. The CDR3 coding sequence is TGTGCCAGCAGTTACAGTTGGGGTTACTCTGGAAACACCATATATTTT.

The chain employs TRBV5-1 and TRBJ1-1; D unresolved. CDR3 length: 15 residues. Trimming removed 5 bases from V and 0 bases from J, with 14 bases in between. Germline V gene data show CDR1 as SGHRS and CDR2 as YFSETQ. This chain's CDR3 is CASRQYMGLNTEAFF. In nucleotides, the CDR3 is TGCGCCAGCAGACAATACATGGGATTGAACACTGAAGCTTTCTTT.

The rearrangement links TRBV6-6 to TRBJ2-2, with unresolved D. This CDR3 contains 15 residues. The V end lost 7 bases, the J end lost 2 bases, and 14 bases lay between the germline ends. Germline CDR1 and CDR2: MNHNY and SVGAGI (reference sequence). The CDR3 bases are TGTGCCAGCATGGGATCGGCAGATAACACCGGGGAGCTGTTTTTT. Amino acids: CASMGSADNTGELFF.

The V gene is TRBV9, the J gene TRBJ2-7; 7 bases align to TRBD1. The germline V gene has CDR1 SGDLS and CDR2 YYNGEE. With 3 bases clipped from V and 1 base from J, the junction kept 4 bases outside the gene matches. The CDR3 covers 14 residues. The CDR3 loop is CASSGQGGSYEQYF. The DNA for the CDR3 is TGTGCCAGCAGCGGACAGGGTGGTTCCTACGAGCAGTACTTC.

The table lists this clone with a count of one. The CDR3 loop is CAWRSEGTDTQYF. CDR3 sequence (DNA): TGTGCCTGGAGGTCAGAGGGCACAGATACGCAGTATTTT. This rearrangement joins TRBV30 to TRBJ2-3, with D uncertain. The CDR3 is made up of 13 amino acids. Trimming removed 3 bases at V and 1 base at J, with 8 bases between. Germline values: CDR1 GTSNPN, CDR2 SVGIG (reference sequence).

The gene calls are TRBV5-4 and TRBJ2-5; D may correspond to TRBD1 or TRBD2 (6 bases each). The CDR3 has 16 residues. The ends were cut back, 0 bases at V and 4 bases at J, with 16 bases in the middle. CDR1 is SGHNT and CDR2 is YYREEE in the germline V gene (reference sequence). The CDR3 DNA reads TGTGCCAGCAGCTTGGGCCTCGGGGGCGCATCAGAGACCCAGTACTTC. The encoded protein is CASSLGLGGASETQYF. The complete variable domain, with remaining parts taken from reference TRBV5-4 and TRBJ2-5, reads ETGVTQSPTHLIKTRGQQVTLRCSSQSGHNTVSWYQQALGQGPQFIFQYYREEENGRGNFPPRFSGLQFPNYSSELNVNALELDDSALYLCASSLGLGGASETQYFGPGTRLLVL.

The count of this clone is one. The rearrangement joins TRBV28 to TRBJ1-5; D unclear. Germline V gene lookup returns CDR1 MDHEN and CDR2 SYDVKM. This CDR3 region has 13 residues. Trimming took off 7 bases at V and 0 bases at J, with 7 bases between the two ends. The CDR3 is CASTETSNQPQHF. CDR3 nucleotides: TGTGCCAGCACGGAGACTAGCAATCAGCCCCAGCATTTT. Full variable domain (missing parts from reference TRBV28 and TRBJ1-5): DVKVTQSSRYLVKRTGEKVFLECVQDMDHENMFWYRQDPGLGLRLIYFSYDVKMKEKGDIPEGYSVSREKKERFSLILESASTNQTSMYLCASTETSNQPQHFGDGTRLSIL.

The V and J genes are TRBV7-9 and TRBJ2-7; 12 bases align to TRBD1. This CDR3 region has 14 residues. Germline CDR1 and CDR2: SEHNR and FQNEAQ (reference sequence). With V trimmed by 3 bases and J by 5 bases, 2 bases remained unmatched. The CDR3 sequence is CASSLGTGGHEQYF. Here the CDR3 DNA reads TGTGCCAGCAGCTTGGGGACAGGGGGCCACGAGCAGTACTTC. Complete variable domain (other parts from reference TRBV7-9 and TRBJ2-7): DTGVSQNPRHKITKRGQNVTFRCDPISEHNRLYWYRQTLGQGPEFLTYFQNEAQLEKSRLLSDRFSAERPKGSFSTLEIQRTEQGDSAMYLCASSLGTGGHEQYFGPGTRLTVT.

The J gene is TRBJ1-2, the V gene TRBV28; possibly TRBD1 for D (6 bases). Germline V gene lookup returns CDR1 MDHEN and CDR2 SYDVKM. V lost 7 bases and J 6 bases, leaving 18 bases between the germline ends. The CDR3 length is 14 residues. CDR3 residues: CASTLVGGSDGYTF. CDR3 in DNA: TGTGCCAGCACCCTCGTAGGGGGTTCTGATGGCTACACCTTC.

V is TRBV30 and J is TRBJ2-3; D perhaps matches TRBD2 (6 bases). V was clipped by 3 bases and J by 0 bases, with 13 bases between them. The germline V gene has CDR1 GTSNPN and CDR2 SVGIG (reference sequence). The CDR3 loop spans 15 amino acids. The CDR3 protein is CAWRTGGGSTDTQYF. CDR3 DNA sequence: TGTGCCTGGAGGACCGGGGGAGGCAGCACAGATACGCAGTATTTT.

J is TRBJ1-4 and V is TRBV5-1; 9 bases align to TRBD1. Germline CDR1 and CDR2: SGHRS and YFSETQ. The V gene end was trimmed by 4 bases and the J gene end by 8 bases; junction bases not matched to a gene: 6. The CDR3 is 14 residues long. In DNA, the CDR3 is TGCGCCAGCAGCCCGGGACAGGGTGGAGAAAAACTGTTTTTT. Translation: CASSPGQGGEKLFF.